Presented here are 25 T cell receptor beta chains from one specimen sequenced in a study of CD4 and CD8 cells across lung adenocarcinoma regions. TCRdb processed the PCR reads anew with MiXCR; each CDR3 protein has one entry. Of roughly 16,000 distinct CDR3 sequences listed, roughly 51% were seen once; the top ten hold approximately 32%. Sequenced material: CD8+ T cells from the center of a lung tumor. These receptors came from a female donor with lung adenocarcinoma. The CD4 and CD8 labels of this study may be unreliable.

There are a few counts of this clonotype. J is TRBJ2-7 and V is TRBV6-5; tentative D call: TRBD1 (5 bases). Germline loops: CDR1 MNHEY, CDR2 SVGAGI. The CDR3 has 15 amino acids. Trimming cost V 1 base and J 5 bases, with 15 bases left between them. The CDR3 sequence: CASSYLGQAKHEQYF. The CDR3 bases are TGTGCCAGCAGTTACTTGGGGCAGGCGAAGCACGAGCAGTACTTC.

J is TRBJ2-3 and V is TRBV5-1; 9 bases agree with TRBD1. The CDR3 has 15 amino acids. The V segment lost 3 bases and the J segment 6 bases; nucleotides outside the gene matches: 8. Germline V CDR1 and CDR2: SGHRS, YFSETQ. The CDR3, as DNA: TGCGCCAGCAGCTCCAGTTTGACAGGGGGGGATACGCAGTATTTT. This translates into CASSSSLTGGDTQYF.

This clonotype appeared many times. This sequence joins TRBV6-1 and TRBJ2-5, with 10 bases lining up with TRBD2. TRBJ2-7 explains the end of the DNA better; the J call may be wrong. CDR3 length: 13 amino acids. Germline V CDR1 and CDR2: MNHNS, SASEGT. The CDR3 nucleotides read TGTGCCAGCGGTCCAGCGGGGGGGTACGAGCAGTACTTC. Amino acids: CASGPAGGYEQYF.

This clonotype was recorded only once. The junction and the germline gene differ at one end; a read error may be behind it. The chain carries TRBV10-3 and TRBJ2-4; 8 bases are a match to TRBD1. Per germline, CDR1 ENHRY and CDR2 SYGVKD. The CDR3 length is 14 residues. CDR3 sequence reads: CAVRGRGAKNTQYF. For the CDR3, the DNA is TGTGCCGTCAGGGGGCGGGGAGCCAAAAATACGCAGTATTTC.

This clonotype was counted a single time. The genes are TRBV10-1 and TRBJ2-5; possibly TRBD2 for D (6 bases). CDR1 is WNHNN and CDR2 is SYGVQD in the germline V gene (reference sequence). CDR3 size: 14 residues. Trimming cost V 3 bases and J 2 bases, with 10 bases left between them. The DNA for the CDR3 is TGCGCCAGCAGTGACTCCCGGGAGCAAGAGACCCAGTACTTC. Its protein is CASSDSREQETQYF.

This clonotype was recorded only once. The chain employs TRBV27 and TRBJ2-1; possibly TRBD2 for D (5 bases). The J call may be mistaken, given a closer DNA end match to TRBJ2-7. The CDR3 extends over 13 amino acids. Germline CDR1 and CDR2: MNHEY and SMNVEV (reference sequence). CDR3 sequence reads: CASSFKAGGEQYF. Written as DNA, the CDR3 is TGTGCCAGCAGTTTTAAGGCAGGCGGGGAGCAGTACTTC.

The J gene is TRBJ2-3, the V gene TRBV7-2, with 9 bases aligning to TRBD1. The J call may be wrong; the DNA end is better matched by TRBJ2-5. CDR1 SGHTA and CDR2 FQGNSA come from the germline V gene. This CDR3 comprises 14 residues. The CDR3 is CASSLGTGRETQYF. The CDR3 DNA follows: TGTGCCAGCAGCCTCGGGACAGGGAGGGAGACCCAGTACTTC.

This clonotype was recorded at least ten times. J is TRBJ2-5 and V is TRBV6-1; 10 positions agree with TRBD1. The CDR3 runs to 15 residues. Per the germline V gene, CDR1 is MNHNS and CDR2 is SASEGT. Trimming cost V 6 bases and J 2 bases; bases outside gene matches: 6. The CDR3 coding sequence is TGTGCCAGCAGGACAGGGGGCGAGGGACAAGAGACCCAGTACTTC. Translating it yields CASRTGGEGQETQYF.

Comment on this clonotype: The junction differs from germline at one of its ends, possibly a read error. The genes are TRBV6-1 and TRBJ2-4, with TRBD1 identical over 8 bases. Germline values: CDR1 MNHNS, CDR2 SASEGT. The CDR3 is 16 amino acids. The CDR3 here is CASSLRGLRAKNMQYF. CDR3 bases: TGTGCCAGCAGTCTCAGGGGGCTGCGAGCCAAAAATATGCAGTATTTC.

This chain joins TRBV10-1 and TRBJ2-4; D tentatively reads TRBD1 or TRBD2 (5 bases each). CDR1 is WNHNN and CDR2 is SYGVQD in the germline V gene (reference sequence). CDR3 length: 14 residues. CDR3 bases: TGCCGCGGCTCGGGGCTAAGTGCCAAAAACACGCAGTACTTC. The encoded protein is CRGSGLSAKNTQYF.

This chain joins TRBV4-1 and TRBJ2-7; 8 positions agree with TRBD2. Per germline, CDR1 MGHRA and CDR2 YSYEKL. The CDR3 has 16 amino acids. Trimming removed 0 bases from V and 2 bases from J; junction bases left unmatched: 6. DNA of the CDR3: TGCGCCAGCAGCCAAGAATACCCGGGGGGGACCTACGAGCAGTACTTC. Protein: CASSQEYPGGTYEQYF.

Only a few counts were recorded for this clonotype. The chain employs TRBV11-3 and TRBJ2-1; 8 positions match TRBD2. Trimming at V came to 2 bases and at J to 3 bases, leaving 3 bases not matched to a gene. Germline V CDR1 and CDR2: SGHNT, YENEEA. The CDR3 consists of 15 residues. DNA of the CDR3: TGTGCCAGCAGCTTATACGGGAGGGTCTACAATGAGCAGTTCTTC. This codes for CASSLYGRVYNEQFF.

To note about this clonotype: The junction departs from germline at one end; a sequencing error may be responsible. This chain joins TRBV6-1 and TRBJ2-4, with D perhaps TRBD1 or TRBD2 (5 bases each). The CDR3 contains 12 residues. Germline V gene lookup returns CDR1 MNHNS and CDR2 SASEGT. The CDR3, as DNA: TGTGCGGGGCTGGGAGCCACAGACATGCAGTACTTC. This codes for CAGLGATDMQYF.

This clonotype has a handful of counts. V gene TRBV6-1 combines with J gene TRBJ1-1; no reliable D call. V was clipped by 6 bases and J by 1 base, with 12 bases between them. Germline assignment: CDR1 MNHNS and CDR2 SASEGT. The CDR3 contains 14 residues. The CDR3 bases are TGTGCCAGCAGGAGTTCGGGCAAGAACACTGAAGCTTTCTTT. The encoded protein is CASRSSGKNTEAFF.

Concerning this clonotype: Because the CDR3's place on the DNA is in doubt, the DNA is left out and the CDR3 is given as listed by TCRdb. The CDR3 reads CASSLWGLGAGGEETQYF. The chain uses TRBV7-2 and TRBJ2-5; TRBD1, the table's D call, was not compared with the DNA. Germline V CDR1 and CDR2: SGHTA, FQGNSA. Counting both end residues, the CDR3 totals 18 amino acids.

Remarks on this clonotype: The junction does not match germline at one end; this may be a read error. The chain is built from TRBV6-1 and TRBJ2-4; 7 bases fit TRBD1. CDR3 length equals 16 residues. Germline values: CDR1 MNHNS, CDR2 SASEGT. The CDR3 sequence: CASSPRGQRATDMQYF. In DNA, the CDR3 is TGTGCCAGCAGTCCTAGGGGGCAGCGAGCCACAGACATGCAGTACTTC.

V is TRBV6-5 and J is TRBJ2-5; 16 bases align to TRBD2. Per germline, CDR1 MNHEY and CDR2 SVGAGI. The CDR3 totals 18 residues. Trimming at V came to 0 bases and at J to 5 bases, leaving 6 bases not matched to a gene. CDR3 sequence: CASSYSGGLAGGYETQYF. DNA for the CDR3: TGTGCCAGCAGTTACTCAGGGGGACTAGCGGGAGGGTATGAGACCCAGTACTTC.

This clonotype came up a few times. The rearrangement joins TRBV25-1 to TRBJ2-1, with a tentative D call TRBD1 (6 bases). Germline V gene sequence: CDR1 MGHDK, CDR2 SYGVNS. Deletions cut 4 bases from V and 3 bases from J, with 13 bases between. This CDR3 is built from 15 residues. Written as DNA, the CDR3 is TGTGCCAGCAGTGTTTTGCAGGGGAACTACAATGAGCAGTTCTTC. This encodes CASSVLQGNYNEQFF.

The CDR3 DNA reads as TGTGCCAGCAGTCGGACTAGCGGGGCGAAAAATACGCAGTATTTT. Protein sequence: CASSRTSGAKNTQYF. This chain uses TRBV6-1 with TRBJ2-3, with 12 bases that match TRBD2. Germline-derived CDR1 and CDR2 are MNHNS and SASEGT. The length of the CDR3 is 15 residues. V trimming: 5 bases; J trimming: 7 bases; junction bases outside the gene matches: 7.

Ten or more counts support this clonotype. V gene TRBV20-1 combines with J gene TRBJ2-2, with 15 bases identical to TRBD2. V shed 5 bases, J shed 1 base, and the junction held 2 bases outside the gene matches. CDR1 and CDR2 from the germline V gene are DFQATT and SNEGSKA (reference sequence). CDR3 length equals 16 residues. Here the CDR3 DNA reads TGCAGTGCTCCGGGACTAGCGGGGGGGAACACCGGGGAGCTGTTTTTT. Amino acids: CSAPGLAGGNTGELFF.

At least ten counts were recorded for this clonotype. The chain has TRBV6-1 and TRBJ2-3; tentative D call: TRBD2 (5 bases). V was cut by 7 bases and J by 4 bases, with 18 bases left in between. The CDR3 spans 15 residues. CDR1 and CDR2 (germline): MNHNS, SASEGT. Here the CDR3 DNA reads TGTGCCAGCATCGGTAGGTCCAGGCGGGCAGATACGCAGTATTTT. Its protein is CASIGRSRRADTQYF.

The chain combines TRBV6-2 or TRBV6-3 with TRBJ2-5; D is unclear. The CDR3 covers 14 residues. In germline, CDR1 is MNHEY, CDR2 SVGEGT. V was clipped by 2 bases and J by 1 base, with 8 bases between them. The CDR3 reads CASSYLGIQETQYF. CDR3 nucleotide sequence: TGTGCCAGCAGTTACCTGGGGATCCAAGAGACCCAGTACTTC.

About this clonotype itself: One junction end does not reproduce the germline sequence, and a read error may be involved. V usage is TRBV10-3 and J usage is TRBJ2-3; D might be TRBD1 or TRBD2, each matching 5 bases. This CDR3 region has 14 residues. CDR1 is ENHRY and CDR2 is SYGVKD in the germline V gene. As DNA, the CDR3 is TGTGCGGGGTTCGGAGGCCGGGGCACAGATACGCAGTACTTT. It specifies CAGFGGRGTDTQYF.

This clonotype has just one count. Germline and junction disagree at one end, which may indicate a read error. V is TRBV27 and J is TRBJ2-3, with TRBD2 identical over 7 bases. Germline CDR1 MNHEY, CDR2 SMNVEV (reference sequence). This CDR3 has 14 amino acids. The CDR3 is CASKRSGATDTQYF. The CDR3 DNA follows: TGTGCCAGCAAGCGAAGCGGGGCCACAGACACGCAGTACTTT.

Remarks on this clonotype: The junction departs from germline at one end; a sequencing error may be responsible. The chain recombines TRBV6-1 with TRBJ2-4; TRBD1 aligns across 8 bases. The germline CDR1 and CDR2 sequences are MNHNS and SASEGT. The CDR3 has 14 residues. CDR3: CGSRGPRAKNMQYF. The CDR3 DNA sequence: TGCGGCAGCAGGGGGCCGCGAGCCAAAAATATGCAGTACTTC.